The 24 T cell receptor beta chains presented below share a single source sample, sequenced in a study of T cells in Graves' hyperthyroidism and ophthalmopathy. TCR beta CDR3 regions were amplified from RNA. In the first-round RT-PCR of the TCR CDR3, the HTBI primer set was used. TCRdb reprocessed the multiplex PCR reads via MiXCR and lists one record per CDR3 protein. The table has approximately 710,000 distinct CDR3 sequences, 17% seen once. Sequenced input: blood. The receptors here all came from a man aged 45-60 years with Graves' hyperthyroidism.

This clonotype was seen at least ten times. The DNA for the CDR3 is TGTGCCAGCAGTTATGTCCGGGACAGGGGAGGAGAGACCCAGTACTTC. This sequence encodes CASSYVRDRGGETQYF. The genes are TRBV28 and TRBJ2-5; 10 bases map to TRBD1. CDR1 is MDHEN and CDR2 is SYDVKM in the germline V gene. CDR3 length equals 16 residues. After removal of 4 bases from V and 4 bases from J, the junction contained 9 bases not matched to a gene.

There are a few counts of this clonotype. The chain recombines TRBV18 with TRBJ1-5; a weak D match, TRBD1 (6 bases). CDR3 length equals 13 residues. The germline CDR1 and CDR2 sequences are KGHSH and LQKENI. Trimming left V 8 bases short and J 3 bases short, with 11 bases between. CDR3 DNA: TGTGCCAGCACCGGACAGAACAATCAGCCCCAGCATTTT. It translates to CASTGQNNQPQHF. The variable domain in full, with the rest retrieved from reference TRBV18 and TRBJ1-5, is NAGVMQNPRHLVRRRGQEARLRCSPMKGHSHVYWYRQLPEEGLKFMVYLQKENIIDESGMPKERFSAEFPKEGPSILRIQQVVRGDSAAYFCASTGQNNQPQHFGDGTRLSIL.

This clonotype appeared many times. J is TRBJ2-1 and V is TRBV12-3 or TRBV12-4; D is undetermined. Trimming cost V 0 bases and J 8 bases, with 11 bases left between them. CDR3 size: 14 residues. In DNA, the CDR3 is TGTGCCAGCAGTTTAGCGGGAAAAATGGATGAGCAGTTCTTC. Amino acids: CASSLAGKMDEQFF.

This clonotype was counted only a few times. V gene TRBV28 combines with J gene TRBJ2-7; D gene uncertain. Germline CDR1 reads MDHEN; CDR2 reads SYDVKM. V was trimmed by 7 bases and J by 0 bases, leaving 13 bases between them. The CDR3 runs to 14 residues. CDR3 coding DNA: TGTGCCAGCAAAAGTTGGCAGGTCTCCTACGAGCAGTACTTC. Its protein is CASKSWQVSYEQYF.

This clonotype was counted ten times or more. V is TRBV7-8 and J is TRBJ2-1; D possibly corresponds to TRBD1 (5 bases). Germline CDR1 SGHVS, CDR2 FQNEAQ. V was clipped by 1 base and J by 2 bases, with 9 bases between them. The CDR3 contains 15 residues. CDR3: CASSLGRATYNEQFF. CDR3 in DNA: TGTGCCAGCAGCTTAGGCAGGGCCACCTACAATGAGCAGTTCTTC.

This chain connects TRBV28 to TRBJ2-2; 10 positions match TRBD2. Germline lookup yields CDR1 MDHEN and CDR2 SYDVKM. Trimming at V came to 5 bases and at J to 7 bases, leaving 7 bases not matched to a gene. The CDR3 runs 15 residues. The CDR3 nucleotides are TGTGCCAGCAGTCCTAGCGGGAGAAGCGTCGGGGAGCTGTTTTTT. Protein product: CASSPSGRSVGELFF. The full variable domain, rest sourced from reference TRBV28 and TRBJ2-2, is DVKVTQSSRYLVKRTGEKVFLECVQDMDHENMFWYRQDPGLGLRLIYFSYDVKMKEKGDIPEGYSVSREKKERFSLILESASTNQTSMYLCASSPSGRSVGELFFGEGSRLTVL.

The chain links TRBV28 to TRBJ1-5; D gene ambiguous. Deletions cut 4 bases from V and 4 bases from J, with 8 bases between. The CDR3 loop spans 13 amino acids. CDR1 MDHEN and CDR2 SYDVKM come from the germline V gene. CDR3 amino acids: CASSWISNQPQHF. The CDR3 region has the DNA TGTGCCAGCAGTTGGATTAGTAATCAGCCCCAGCATTTT.

This clonotype was seen only a few times. CDR3: CASRDRGPSPLHF. The CDR3, as DNA: TGTGCCAGCAGGGACAGGGGGCCTTCACCCCTCCACTTT. This rearrangement joins TRBV12-3 or TRBV12-4 to TRBJ1-6, with 11 bases fitting TRBD1. With 6 bases clipped from V and 9 bases from J, the junction kept 1 base outside the gene matches. The CDR3 length is 13 residues.

This clonotype was found many times. The chain couples TRBV11-2 to TRBJ2-1; tentatively, D is TRBD2 (6 bases). Trimming removed 1 base at V and 7 bases at J, with 14 bases between. The CDR3 sequence is 15 residues long. Germline V gives CDR1 SGHAT, CDR2 FQNNGV. The CDR3 reads CASSLVAGSGNEQFF. The CDR3 DNA reads as TGTGCCAGCAGCTTAGTTGCGGGGAGTGGAAATGAGCAGTTCTTC.

This clonotype appeared many times. The rearrangement links TRBV29-1 to TRBJ2-7; the match to TRBD2 covers 12 bases. CDR1 is SQVTM and CDR2 is ANQGSEA in the germline V gene. V lost 1 base to trimming and J lost 4 bases; unmatched junction nucleotides: 5. This CDR3 has 15 residues. CDR3 sequence: CSVEGTSGAVYEQYF. For the CDR3, the DNA is TGCAGCGTTGAAGGGACTAGCGGGGCCGTATACGAGCAGTACTTC.

The J gene is TRBJ2-7, the V gene TRBV10-3; TRBD1 aligns across 7 bases. With V trimmed by 2 bases and J by 5 bases, 6 bases remained unmatched. This CDR3 spans 14 amino acids. Per the germline V gene, CDR1 is ENHRY and CDR2 is SYGVKD. The CDR3 is CAISESRGGDEQYF. For the CDR3, the DNA is TGTGCCATCAGTGAGAGTAGAGGGGGCGACGAGCAGTACTTC.

This clonotype has at least ten counts. This sequence joins TRBV28 and TRBJ2-5; TRBD2 is a possible D gene (6 bases). The germline CDR1 and CDR2 sequences are MDHEN and SYDVKM. The CDR3 loop spans 16 amino acids. Between the trimmed V and J ends, which lost 1 base and 9 bases, there was a span of 21 bases. CDR3 protein: CASSLYEAFSGVSQYF. The DNA for the CDR3 is TGTGCCAGCAGTTTATACGAAGCATTCTCGGGGGTGTCCCAGTACTTC.

Of note for this clonotype: This sequence may be a read error, since a much larger clone differs from it by one base. This chain links TRBV6-2 or TRBV6-3 with TRBJ2-1, with 9 bases fitting TRBD2. Germline lookup yields CDR1 MNHEY and CDR2 SVGEGT. Germline trimming cut 8 bases from V and 3 bases from J; bases unmatched to any gene: 8. The CDR3 runs 15 residues. In DNA, the CDR3 is TGTGCCAGCGGACCGGGACTAGCAGTCTACAATGAGCAGTTCTTC. This gives the protein CASGPGLAVYNEQFF.

The CDR3, as DNA: TGTGCCAGCAGGGGTGGGGAGAGAAACACTGAAGCTTTCTTT. This encodes CASRGGERNTEAFF. The rearrangement uses TRBV10-3 and TRBJ1-1; tentatively, D is TRBD1 (6 bases). Trimming shortened V by 10 bases and J by 2 bases, and 17 bases separated the two germline ends. The CDR3 is 14 residues long. Germline V CDR1 and CDR2: ENHRY, SYGVKD.

This clonotype came up many times. J is TRBJ1-2 and V is TRBV3-1; D gene uncertain. Per germline, CDR1 LGHDT and CDR2 YNNKEL (reference sequence). V lost 4 bases and J 4 bases, leaving 10 bases between the germline ends. There are 13 residues in the CDR3. CDR3 in amino acids: CASSLVQGYGYTF. In nucleotides, the CDR3 is TGTGCCAGCAGCCTAGTCCAAGGCTATGGCTACACCTTC.

In the case of this clonotype: This sequence may be a read error, since a much larger clone differs from it by one base. The chain joins TRBV12-3 or TRBV12-4 to TRBJ2-7; D is perhaps TRBD1 (6 bases). The CDR3 is made up of 15 amino acids. The CDR3 here is CASSLSSGVAYKQYF. As DNA, the CDR3 is TGTGCCAGCAGTTTATCTTCAGGGGTCGCCTACAAGCAGTACTTC.

This clonotype occurred many times. V gene TRBV29-1 combines with J gene TRBJ1-2; TRBD1 matches at 10 bases. From germline, CDR1 is SQVTM and CDR2 ANQGSEA. There are 17 residues in the CDR3. V was pared by 6 bases and J by 1 base, with 14 bases of the junction left unmatched. In DNA, the CDR3 is TGCAGCGTCGCCGGTGGGACAGGGGTCGACTATAACTATGGCTACACCTTC. This encodes CSVAGGTGVDYNYGYTF.

This clonotype was observed a handful of times. J is TRBJ2-1 and V is TRBV18; 12 bases map to TRBD2. The V and J ends lost 5 bases and 7 bases, in that order; junction bases with no gene match: 9. The germline CDR1 and CDR2 sequences are KGHSH and LQKENI. The CDR3 has 16 amino acids. The CDR3 protein is CASSSSLAGGPNEQFF. Here the CDR3 DNA reads TGTGCCAGCTCATCCTCCCTAGCGGGAGGGCCTAATGAGCAGTTCTTC.

The chain joins TRBV27 to TRBJ1-1; D is perhaps TRBD1 (5 bases). V was shortened by 3 bases and J by 7 bases, with 18 bases between the two germline ends. The CDR3 contains 15 residues. Germline V lookup: CDR1 MNHEY, CDR2 SMNVEV (reference sequence). The CDR3 bases are TGTGCCAGCAGTTTGGTGGGGGGAGAAGGAGGTGAAGCTTTCTTT. As protein: CASSLVGGEGGEAFF.

Turning to this clonotype: A read error may be the cause here, since a much bigger clone is one base away. The chain has TRBV28 and TRBJ1-1; TRBD1 is a possible D gene (5 bases). The germline V and J ends were trimmed by 4 bases and 3 bases, with 21 bases remaining between them. CDR1 is MDHEN, CDR2 SYDVKM, per germline. CDR3 length: 17 residues. CDR3 bases: TGTGCCAGCAGTTCAGCCGGGGCCGAGCCCTTGGACACTGAAGCTTTCTTT. Amino acids: CASSSAGAEPLDTEAFF.

This clonotype came up a few times. This chain connects TRBV12-3 or TRBV12-4 to TRBJ2-1; D tentatively fits TRBD1 or TRBD2 (5 bases each). With 3 bases removed from V and 5 bases from J, the gap between germline ends came to 11 bases. CDR3 length equals 14 residues. CDR3 residues: CASSFRDANNEQFF. The CDR3 DNA sequence: TGTGCCAGCAGTTTCCGGGACGCCAACAATGAGCAGTTCTTC.

This clonotype was seen at least ten times. The chain is built from TRBV10-3 and TRBJ1-4; TRBD1 might be the D (6 bases). Germline V gives CDR1 ENHRY, CDR2 SYGVKD. Trimming left V 6 bases short and J 4 bases short, with 9 bases between. CDR3 length: 13 amino acids. CDR3 in amino acids: CAISRDINEKLFF. DNA of the CDR3: TGTGCCATCAGCCGGGACATTAATGAAAAACTGTTTTTT.

This clonotype has at least ten counts. The chain is built from TRBV30 and TRBJ1-4; D might be TRBD1 (5 bases). Deletions cut 1 base from V and 4 bases from J, with 13 bases between. This CDR3 region has 15 residues. Germline V gene lookup returns CDR1 GTSNPN and CDR2 SVGIG (reference sequence). In DNA form, the CDR3 reads TGTGCCTGGAGTGAAGGGGAGGCGATTAATGAAAAACTGTTTTTT. Protein sequence: CAWSEGEAINEKLFF.

This clonotype was seen at least ten times. The J gene is TRBJ2-1, the V gene TRBV27, with D hard to call. The CDR3 covers 12 residues. Germline V gene lookup returns CDR1 MNHEY and CDR2 SMNVEV (reference sequence). V dropped 8 bases and J dropped 8 bases, with 13 bases sitting between them. In DNA form, the CDR3 reads TGTGCCAGCGGTATCTATTCGGATGAGCAGTTCTTC. Its translation: CASGIYSDEQFF.